Below, 12 T cell receptor beta chains from the same sample are listed, as sequenced in a study of T cell clonality in common variable immunodeficiency. Method: immunoSEQ multiplex PCR; TCRdb's copy keeps in-frame clones and lacks some. The sample gives about 52,000 clones, none seen only once, and the top ten clones hold roughly 3.4%. Sample: peripheral blood mononuclear cells. Receptors were obtained from a person aged 18 to 75 in good health.

This clone has at least ten counts. The CDR3 bases that were read are TGTGCCTGGAGCGTAGCGGGAGAGGGGACC. Protein sequence: CAWSVAGEGT. From start to end, the CDR3 is CAWSVAGEGTQYF. The rearrangement joins TRBV30 to TRBJ2-5; TRBD2 agrees at 9 bases. The CDR3 extends 3 residues past the end of the read, so its final part is completed from the germline J gene. CDR3 size: 13 residues. Looked up from germline, CDR1 is GTSNPN and CDR2 is SVGIG (reference sequence). The trim removed 3 bases at V and 7 bases at J, leaving 6 bases unmatched.

Turning to this clone: The read stops 3 residues short of the end of the CDR3; the missing end is completed from the germline J gene. The chain is built from TRBV10-2 and TRBJ2-7; the match to TRBD1 covers 7 bases. V trimming: 9 bases; J trimming: 3 bases; junction bases outside the gene matches: 14. Per germline, CDR1 WSHSY and CDR2 SAAADI. The CDR3 runs 15 residues. The CDR3 DNA, read in part, is TGCGCCAGTACCCCGACAGGGAGAAAAATCTACGAG. It is translated as CASTPTGRKIYE. The whole CDR3 protein reads CASTPTGRKIYEQYF.

This clone came up many times. The CDR3 bases that were read are TGCAGCGTTGGGCCGGACAGTGCTCAGCCC. It codes for CSVGPDSAQP. Given in full, the CDR3 is CSVGPDSAQPQHF. This chain joins TRBV29-1 and TRBJ1-5; D may be TRBD1 (6 bases). The read finishes 3 residues shy of the CDR3 end, and the germline J gene is used to complete it. This CDR3 has 13 residues. Trimming stripped 4 bases from V and 6 bases from J, with 13 bases between. CDR1 SQVTM and CDR2 ANQGSEA come from the germline V gene.

In its sample, this clone was seen many times. The CDR3 goes on 3 residues after the read ends, and that part is filled in from the germline J gene. The chain carries TRBV10-3 and TRBJ2-3, with 10 bases matching TRBD2. The CDR3 is 15 residues long. Unmatched junction bases numbered 2, after V lost 4 bases and J lost 1 base. Per germline, CDR1 ENHRY and CDR2 SYGVKD. Incomplete CDR3 DNA: TGTGCCATCAGTGCCGGGACTAGCGGCACAGATACG. It yields the protein CAISAGTSGTDT. The whole CDR3 protein is CAISAGTSGTDTQYF.

The table lists this clone with many counts. The read finishes 3 residues shy of the CDR3 end, and the germline J gene is used to complete it. V gene TRBV6-4 combines with J gene TRBJ2-3, with TRBD2 matching 10 bases. Trimming at V came to 0 bases and at J to 4 bases, leaving 4 bases not matched to a gene. This CDR3 comprises 16 residues. Germline V lookup: CDR1 MRHNA, CDR2 SNTAGT. The sequenced CDR3 bases are TGTGCCAGCAGTGACTCGGCTAGCGGGAGACCAGATACG. Its translation: CASSDSASGRPDT. The entire CDR3 protein is CASSDSASGRPDTQYF.

This clone was seen at least ten times. The CDR3 end is not reached by the read, which stops 3 residues before it; the germline J gene fills it in. The chain carries TRBV16 and TRBJ2-5, with a weak D call TRBD1 (5 bases). The CDR3 spans 13 residues. The ends were cut back, 1 base at V and 4 bases at J, with 7 bases in the middle. The V gene's germline CDR1 is KGHSY and CDR2 FQNENV. CDR3 sequence: CASSQLRGETQYF. The sequenced part of the CDR3 DNA is TGTGCCAGCAGCCAATTAAGGGGAGAGACC.

This clone has ten or more counts. Coverage ceases 3 residues before the CDR3 finishes, and the germline J gene fills in the end. The chain employs TRBV5-6 and TRBJ1-2; maybe TRBD1 (5 bases). Trimming stripped 0 bases from V and 7 bases from J, with 16 bases between. The CDR3 extends over 15 amino acids. The germline gives CDR1 SGHDT, CDR2 YYEEEE. The CDR3 reads CASSLGVGGVIGYTF. The sequenced CDR3 bases are TGTGCCAGCAGCTTGGGGGTCGGGGGTGTTATTGGC.

This clone was seen at least ten times. The CDR3 end lies 3 residues beyond the end of the read and is filled in from the germline J gene. This chain uses TRBV5-4 with TRBJ1-1, with a weak D call TRBD1 (5 bases). With 0 bases removed from V and 5 bases from J, the gap between germline ends came to 14 bases. Germline lookup yields CDR1 SGHNT and CDR2 YYREEE (reference sequence). The CDR3 has 15 residues. Partial CDR3 DNA: TGTGCCAGCAGCTTGGGTGGGGGGGATCCGACTGAA. Residues: CASSLGGGDPTE. The whole CDR3 protein reads CASSLGGGDPTEAFF.

This clone was observed a handful of times. The sequence runs out 3 residues before the end of the CDR3; the remainder is reconstructed from the germline J gene. The chain combines TRBV7-6 with TRBJ2-7; 8 bases fit TRBD2. Trimming cost V 1 base and J 3 bases; bases outside gene matches: 8. CDR1 is SGHVS and CDR2 is FNYEAQ in the germline V gene. CDR3 length: 16 amino acids. CDR3 region: CASSLESAAGGYEQYF. The DNA read from the CDR3 is TGTGCCAGCAGCTTAGAAAGTGCGGCGGGAGGCTACGAG.

This clone was seen ten or more times. CDR3 sequence reads: CASSNRASGSYEQYF. The DNA read from the CDR3 is TGTGCCAGCAGTAACCGGGCTAGCGGGTCCTACGAG. The chain joins TRBV6-2 or TRBV6-3 to TRBJ2-7; 8 bases are a match to TRBD2. From the germline J gene comes the end of the CDR3, since the read stops 3 residues before it. This CDR3 comprises 15 residues. V was clipped by 5 bases and J by 1 base; unmatched bases: 7. Germline V gene data show CDR1 as MNHEY and CDR2 as SVGEGT.

Ten or more counts support this clone. With the read ending 3 residues before the CDR3 end, the germline J gene is used to fill in that end. The chain couples TRBV30 to TRBJ2-3; 10 bases are a match to TRBD2. Germline V CDR1 and CDR2: GTSNPN, SVGIG (reference sequence). The CDR3 length is 14 residues. Trimming cost V 2 bases and J 4 bases; bases outside gene matches: 3. The covered CDR3 bases are TGTGCCTGGAGTATGCTAGCGGGAGCAGATACG. Its translation: CAWSMLAGADT. From start to end, the CDR3 is CAWSMLAGADTQYF.

This clone has at least ten counts. The read terminates 3 residues ahead of where the CDR3 ends, so the germline J gene completes it. The chain uses TRBV5-4 and TRBJ2-3; D unclear. Germline V gene sequence: CDR1 SGHNT, CDR2 YYREEE (reference sequence). There are 13 residues in the CDR3. The ends were cut back, 2 bases at V and 3 bases at J, with 7 bases in the middle. The CDR3 loop reads CASSFTGTDTQYF. The CDR3 bases that were read are TGTGCCAGCAGCTTTACCGGGACAGATACG.